These T cell receptor beta chains were read from a single sample in a study of T cells in Graves' hyperthyroidism and ophthalmopathy. A single record per CDR3 protein comes from TCRdb applying MiXCR to the multiplex PCR reads. The table includes about 560,000 distinct CDR3 sequences, 15% to 19% detected once. What was sequenced was blood. Every receptor here comes from a woman aged 25 to 39 with Graves' hyperthyroidism. Each CDR3 is given with its conserved first and last residue. The D gene is left open where the match is weak. Only part of the rows carry a size: once, few, many, or a class if the clone is expanded.

j_gene: TRBJ2-1; v_gene: TRBV15; len: 13; d_gene: NA; abundance: few; CDR3nt: TGTGCCACCAAAAACCGACAGTACAATGAGCAGTTCTTC; CDR3aa: CATKNRQYNEQFF
j_gene: TRBJ2-1; v_gene: TRBV7-8; len: 16; d_gene: TRBD2; abundance: many; CDR3nt: TGTGCCAGCAGCTTAAATGCGGGACTAGCGTTCAATGAGCAGTTCTTC; CDR3aa: CASSLNAGLAFNEQFF
j_gene: TRBJ2-5; v_gene: TRBV7-2; len: 18; d_gene: NA; abundance: many; CDR3nt: TGTGCCAGCAGGCCGCATTTTCTCAGGGTGGTTAGCGAGGAGACCCAGTACTTC; CDR3aa: CASRPHFLRVVSEETQYF
j_gene: TRBJ2-1; v_gene: TRBV7-6; len: 16; d_gene: NA; abundance: many; CDR3nt: TGTGCCAGCAGCTTTTGCTGGACCCACTCCTACAATGAGCAGTTCTTC; CDR3aa: CASSFCWTHSYNEQFF
j_gene: TRBJ2-7; v_gene: TRBV18; len: 14; d_gene: TRBD2; abundance: NA; CDR3nt: TGTGCCAGCTCACCCCGGGCGGGAGGAGCCGAGCAGTACTTC; CDR3aa: CASSPRAGGAEQYF
j_gene: TRBJ2-1; v_gene: TRBV11-2; len: 17; d_gene: NA; abundance: many; CDR3nt: TGTGCCAGCAGCTTAGGAGGGGAAGATAGCTCCTACAATGAGCAGTTCTTC; CDR3aa: CASSLGGEDSSYNEQFF
j_gene: TRBJ1-5; v_gene: TRBV4-1; len: 14; d_gene: NA; abundance: NA; CDR3nt: TGCGCCAGCAGCCACCAGCAATTAAATCAGCCCCAGCATTTT; CDR3aa: CASSHQQLNQPQHF
j_gene: TRBJ1-1; v_gene: TRBV11-2; len: 15; d_gene: NA; abundance: many; CDR3nt: TGTGCCAGCAGCAGAAGCGGGACGGCCAACACTGAAGCTTTCTTT; CDR3aa: CASSRSGTANTEAFF
j_gene: TRBJ2-3; v_gene: TRBV4-1; len: 15; d_gene: TRBD2; abundance: few; CDR3nt: TGCGCCAGCAGCCAATCTAGCGGCCCCCCAAATACGCAGTATTTT; CDR3aa: CASSQSSGPPNTQYF
j_gene: TRBJ2-1; v_gene: TRBV7-6; len: 15; d_gene: NA; abundance: NA; CDR3nt: TGTGCCAGCAGCGGCAGGATAGGGCTGGCCAATGAGCAGTTCTTC; CDR3aa: CASSGRIGLANEQFF
j_gene: TRBJ1-2; v_gene: TRBV27; len: 13; d_gene: TRBD1; abundance: NA; CDR3nt: TGTGCCAGCAGTCTCAGGGGGCGAAGTGGCTACACCTTC; CDR3aa: CASSLRGRSGYTF
j_gene: TRBJ2-7; v_gene: TRBV28; len: 16; d_gene: TRBD1; abundance: NA; CDR3nt: TGTGCCAGCAGCCCCCGGGACAGGGGGCGGTTGAGCGAGCAGTACTTC; CDR3aa: CASSPRDRGRLSEQYF
j_gene: TRBJ2-7; v_gene: TRBV12-3/TRBV12-4; len: 18; d_gene: NA; abundance: many; CDR3nt: TGTGCCAGCAGTTTAGAGGAGGGGCTCTTCCTGCCTCCCGCCGAGCAGTACTTC; CDR3aa: CASSLEEGLFLPPAEQYF
j_gene: TRBJ2-3; v_gene: TRBV11-2; len: 14; d_gene: NA; abundance: many; CDR3nt: TGTGCCAGCAGCTTTGACGGATACACAGATACGCAGTATTTT; CDR3aa: CASSFDGYTDTQYF